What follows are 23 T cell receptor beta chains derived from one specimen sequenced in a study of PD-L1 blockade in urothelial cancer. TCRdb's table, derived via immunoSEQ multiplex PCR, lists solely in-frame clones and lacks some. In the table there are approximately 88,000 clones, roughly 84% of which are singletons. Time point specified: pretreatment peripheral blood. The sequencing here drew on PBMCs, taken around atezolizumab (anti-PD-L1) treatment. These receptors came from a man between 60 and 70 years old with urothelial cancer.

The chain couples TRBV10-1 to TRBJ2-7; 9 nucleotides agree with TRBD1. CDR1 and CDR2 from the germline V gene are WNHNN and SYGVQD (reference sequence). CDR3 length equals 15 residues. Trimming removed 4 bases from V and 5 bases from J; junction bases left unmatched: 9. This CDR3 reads CASSGSGTGFNEQYF. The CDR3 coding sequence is TGCGCCAGCAGTGGCTCCGGGACAGGGTTTAACGAGCAGTACTTC.

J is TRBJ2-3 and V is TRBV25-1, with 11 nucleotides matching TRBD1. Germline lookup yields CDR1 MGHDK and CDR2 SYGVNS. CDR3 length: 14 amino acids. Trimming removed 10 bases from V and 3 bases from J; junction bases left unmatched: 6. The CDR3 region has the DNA TGTGCCACCCGGGACAGGGGGATGACAGATACGCAGTATTTT. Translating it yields CATRDRGMTDTQYF.

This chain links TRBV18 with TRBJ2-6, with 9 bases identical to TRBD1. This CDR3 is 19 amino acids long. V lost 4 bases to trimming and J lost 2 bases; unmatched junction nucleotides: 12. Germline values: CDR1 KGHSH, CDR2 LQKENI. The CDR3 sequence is CASSRETGTGSAGANVLTF. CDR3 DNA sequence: TGTGCCAGCTCACGCGAGACGGGGACAGGGTCCGCTGGGGCCAACGTCCTGACTTTC.

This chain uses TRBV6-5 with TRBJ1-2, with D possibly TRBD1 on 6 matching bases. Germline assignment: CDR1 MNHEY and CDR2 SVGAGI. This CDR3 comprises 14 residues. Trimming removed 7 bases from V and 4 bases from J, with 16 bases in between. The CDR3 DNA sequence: TGTGCCAGCACTATCACAACAGGGACCTATGGCTACACCTTC. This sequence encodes CASTITTGTYGYTF.

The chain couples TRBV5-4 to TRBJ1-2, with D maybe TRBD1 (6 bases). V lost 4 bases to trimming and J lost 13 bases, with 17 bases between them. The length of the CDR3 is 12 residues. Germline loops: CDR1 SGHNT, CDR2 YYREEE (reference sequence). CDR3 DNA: TGTGCCAGCAGCCAAGACCGAACAGGGCTCACCTTC. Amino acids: CASSQDRTGLTF.

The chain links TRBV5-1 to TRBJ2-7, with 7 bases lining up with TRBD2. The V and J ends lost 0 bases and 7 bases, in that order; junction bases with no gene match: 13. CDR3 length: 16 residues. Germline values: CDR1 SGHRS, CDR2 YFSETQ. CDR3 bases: TGCGCCAGCAGCTTGGCCTGGACGGGAGGCCGAGGAGAGCAGTACTTC. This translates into CASSLAWTGGRGEQYF.

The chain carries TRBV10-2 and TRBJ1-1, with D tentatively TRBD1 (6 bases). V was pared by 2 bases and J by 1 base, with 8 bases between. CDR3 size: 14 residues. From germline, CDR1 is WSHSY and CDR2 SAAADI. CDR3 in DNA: TGCGCCAGCAGTGAGGGGGGCAGGAACACTGAAGCTTTCTTT. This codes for CASSEGGRNTEAFF.

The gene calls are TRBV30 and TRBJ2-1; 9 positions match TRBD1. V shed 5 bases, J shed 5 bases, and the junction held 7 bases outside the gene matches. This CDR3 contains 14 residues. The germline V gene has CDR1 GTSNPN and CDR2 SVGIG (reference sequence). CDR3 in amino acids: CAWAQGASDNEQFF. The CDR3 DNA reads TGTGCCTGGGCACAGGGGGCTAGCGACAATGAGCAGTTCTTC.

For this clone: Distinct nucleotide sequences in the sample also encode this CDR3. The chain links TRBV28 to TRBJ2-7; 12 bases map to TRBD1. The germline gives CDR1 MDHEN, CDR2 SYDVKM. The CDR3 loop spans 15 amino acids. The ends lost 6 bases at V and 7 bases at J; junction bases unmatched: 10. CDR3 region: CASSTPGQGAHEQYF. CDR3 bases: TGTGCCAGCAGCACCCCGGGACAGGGGGCTCATGAGCAGTACTTC.

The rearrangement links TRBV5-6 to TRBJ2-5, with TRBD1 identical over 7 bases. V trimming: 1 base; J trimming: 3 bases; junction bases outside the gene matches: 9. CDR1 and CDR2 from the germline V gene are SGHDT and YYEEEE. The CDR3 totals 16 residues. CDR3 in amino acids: CASSLPGTTGEETQYF. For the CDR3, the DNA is TGTGCCAGCAGCTTGCCCGGGACAACAGGGGAAGAGACCCAGTACTTC.

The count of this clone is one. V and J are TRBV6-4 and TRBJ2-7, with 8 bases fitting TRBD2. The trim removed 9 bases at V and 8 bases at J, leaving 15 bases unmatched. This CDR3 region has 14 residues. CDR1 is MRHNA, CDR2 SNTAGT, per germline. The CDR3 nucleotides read TGTGCCAGTCCTTTAGCGGGATATCTTAAGAAGCAGTACTTC. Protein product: CASPLAGYLKKQYF.

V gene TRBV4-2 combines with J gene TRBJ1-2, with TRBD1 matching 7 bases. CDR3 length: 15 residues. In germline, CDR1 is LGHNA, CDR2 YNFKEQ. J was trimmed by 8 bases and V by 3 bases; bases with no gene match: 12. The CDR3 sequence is CASSHLGQGVRGYTF. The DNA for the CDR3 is TGTGCCAGCAGCCATTTAGGTCAGGGGGTACGGGGCTACACCTTC.

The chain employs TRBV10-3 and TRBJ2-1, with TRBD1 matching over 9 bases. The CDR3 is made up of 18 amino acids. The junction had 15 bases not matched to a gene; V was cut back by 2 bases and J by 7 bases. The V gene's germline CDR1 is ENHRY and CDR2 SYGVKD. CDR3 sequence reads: CAISEPNRGPLEGNEQFF. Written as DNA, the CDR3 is TGTGCCATCAGTGAGCCGAACAGGGGGCCCCTCGAAGGGAATGAGCAGTTCTTC.

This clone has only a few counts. CDR3 protein: CASSLTAGANYGYTF. For the CDR3, the DNA is TGCGCCAGCAGCTTGACGGCAGGGGCTAACTATGGCTACACCTTC. The rearrangement links TRBV5-1 to TRBJ1-2; possible D gene TRBD1, 6 bases. The CDR3 contains 15 residues. Germline V gene sequence: CDR1 SGHRS, CDR2 YFSETQ. V lost 1 base and J lost 0, with 10 bases in between. The full variable domain, rest sourced from reference TRBV5-1 and TRBJ1-2, is KAGVTQTPRYLIKTRGQQVTLSCSPISGHRSVSWYQQTPGQGLQFLFEYFSETQRNKGNFPGRFSGRQFSNSRSEMNVSTLELGDSALYLCASSLTAGANYGYTFGSGTRLTVV.

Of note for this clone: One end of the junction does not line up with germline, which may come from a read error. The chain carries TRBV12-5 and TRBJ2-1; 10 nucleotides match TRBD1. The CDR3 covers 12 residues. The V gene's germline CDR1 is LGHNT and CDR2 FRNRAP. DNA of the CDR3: TGTGCTAGTGGGAAACCTTCCGGGACAGGGGTCTTC. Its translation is CASGKPSGTGVF. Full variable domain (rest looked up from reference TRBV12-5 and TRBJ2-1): DARVTQTPRHKVTEMGQEVTMRCQPILGHNTVFWYRQTMMQGLELLAYFRNRAPLDDSGMPKDRFSAEMPDATLATLKIQPSEPRDSAVYFCASGKPSGTGVFGPGTRLTVL.

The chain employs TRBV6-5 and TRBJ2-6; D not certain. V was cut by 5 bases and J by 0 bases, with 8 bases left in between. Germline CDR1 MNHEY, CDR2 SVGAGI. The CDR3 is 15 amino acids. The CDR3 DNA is TGTGCCAGCAGTGCAGATTACTCTGGGGCCAACGTCCTGACTTTC. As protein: CASSADYSGANVLTF.

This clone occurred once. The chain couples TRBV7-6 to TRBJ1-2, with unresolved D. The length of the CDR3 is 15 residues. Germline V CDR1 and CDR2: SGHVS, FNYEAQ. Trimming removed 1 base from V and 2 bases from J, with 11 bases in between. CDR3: CASSLEPGANYGYTF. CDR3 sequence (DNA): TGTGCCAGCAGCTTAGAACCCGGAGCAAACTATGGCTACACCTTC.

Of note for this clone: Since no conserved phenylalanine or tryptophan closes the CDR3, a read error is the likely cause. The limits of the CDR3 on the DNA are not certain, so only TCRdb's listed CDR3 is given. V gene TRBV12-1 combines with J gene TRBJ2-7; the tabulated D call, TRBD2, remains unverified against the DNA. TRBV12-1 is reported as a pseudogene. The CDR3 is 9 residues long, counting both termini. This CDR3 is CASSFPFSL.

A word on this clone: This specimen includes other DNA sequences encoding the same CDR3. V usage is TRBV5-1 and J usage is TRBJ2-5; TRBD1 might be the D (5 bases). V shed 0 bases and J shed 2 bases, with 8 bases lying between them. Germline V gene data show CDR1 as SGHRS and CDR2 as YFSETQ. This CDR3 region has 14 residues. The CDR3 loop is CASSLAAGQETQYF. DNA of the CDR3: TGCGCCAGCAGCTTGGCGGCAGGGCAAGAGACCCAGTACTTC.

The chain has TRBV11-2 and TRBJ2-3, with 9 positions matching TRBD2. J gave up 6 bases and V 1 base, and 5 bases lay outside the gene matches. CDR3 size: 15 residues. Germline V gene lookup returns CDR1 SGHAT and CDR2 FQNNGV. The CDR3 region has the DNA TGTGCCAGCAGCTTAGGCCTAGCGGGGTCGGATACGCAGTATTTT. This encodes CASSLGLAGSDTQYF.

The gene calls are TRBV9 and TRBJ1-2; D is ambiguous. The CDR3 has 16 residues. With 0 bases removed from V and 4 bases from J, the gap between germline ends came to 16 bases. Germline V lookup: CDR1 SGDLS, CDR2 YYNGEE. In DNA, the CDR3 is TGTGCCAGCAGCGTAGAGTCACGGGTTGAGGGCTATGGCTACACCTTC. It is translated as CASSVESRVEGYGYTF.

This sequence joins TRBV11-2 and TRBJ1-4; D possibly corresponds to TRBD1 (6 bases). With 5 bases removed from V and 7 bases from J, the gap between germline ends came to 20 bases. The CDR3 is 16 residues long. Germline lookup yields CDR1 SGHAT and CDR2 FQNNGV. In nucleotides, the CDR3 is TGTGCCAGCAGCCGCCGAGCGGGGGCTTTTGTTGAAAAACTGTTTTTT. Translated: CASSRRAGAFVEKLFF.

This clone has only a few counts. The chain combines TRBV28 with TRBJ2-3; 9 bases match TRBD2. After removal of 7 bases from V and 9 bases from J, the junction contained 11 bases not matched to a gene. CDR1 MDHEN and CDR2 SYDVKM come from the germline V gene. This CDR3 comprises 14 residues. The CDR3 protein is CASIPGVAGATQYF. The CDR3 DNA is TGTGCCAGCATCCCCGGGGTAGCGGGAGCCACGCAGTATTTT.